A selection of T cell receptor beta chains follows, all from one sample in a study of read filtering for tumor transcriptome and immune sequencing. TCRdb reanalysed the reads using MiXCR and keeps one entry per CDR3 protein. The repertoire has under 150,000 distinct CDR3 sequences, 13% of them found once; the top ten carry 7.5% to 9.5%. The source material was a population of CD138-negative cells sorted from bone marrow. Every receptor here comes from a donor at least 40 years old with multiple myeloma. Both conserved end residues are part of each CDR3. A D gene is named only where the DNA matches it firmly. Each size is how often the clone was seen (once, few, many) or a class if it is expanded.

cdr3_aa cdr3_nt clone_size j_call v_call d_call
CASSLNSAGYNEQFF TGCGCCAGCAGCTTGAATAGCGCGGGGTACAATGAGCAGTTCTTC many TRBJ2-1 TRBV5-1 .
CSAEDRTNTDTQYF TGCAGTGCTGAGGACAGGACGAACACAGATACGCAGTATTTT many TRBJ2-3 TRBV20-1 TRBD1
CASSYYGYTF TGTGCCAGCAGCTACTATGGCTACACCTTC many TRBJ1-2 TRBV6-1 .
CASSSHVAGSSTDTQYF TGTGCCAGCAGCTCTCACGTAGCGGGATCGAGCACAGATACGCAGTATTTT many TRBJ2-3 TRBV13 TRBD2
CASSLWEDRAVEAFF TGTGCCAGCAGCTTATGGGAAGACAGGGCGGTTGAAGCTTTCTTT many TRBJ1-1 TRBV7-9 TRBD1
CASSVGQAGYNEQFF TGTGCCAGCAGCGTGGGGCAGGCTGGCTACAATGAGCAGTTCTTC many TRBJ2-1 TRBV9 .
CASTLEQGATETQYF TGTGCCAGCACTTTAGAACAGGGGGCCACAGAGACCCAGTACTTC many TRBJ2-5 TRBV12-3/TRBV12-4 TRBD1
CASSSWPLMPTQYF TGTGCCAGCAGCTCCTGGCCCTTAATGCCGACCCAGTACTTC few TRBJ2-5 TRBV5-4 .
CASTPSAYNEQSF TGTGCCAGCACCCCATCGGCATACAATGAGCAGTCCTTC many TRBJ2-1 TRBV7-9 .
CASSDPTSGIETQYF TGTGCCAGCAGCGATCCGACTAGCGGGATTGAGACCCAGTACTTC many TRBJ2-5 TRBV7-9 TRBD2
CASSLDSGPEQFF TGTGCCAGCAGCTTAGATTCGGGACCGGAGCAGTTCTTC many TRBJ2-1 TRBV7-8 .
CASRKSGRAKNEQFF TGTGCTAGTAGAAAGAGCGGGAGGGCCAAGAATGAGCAGTTCTTC many TRBJ2-1 TRBV19 TRBD2
CASSSPGETQYF TGTGCCAGCAGCTCCCCGGGGGAGACCCAGTACTTC many TRBJ2-5 TRBV7-6 .
CAISLRGLQFF TGTGCCATCAGCCTGCGTGGACTCCAATTCTTC many TRBJ1-2 TRBV10-3 .
CSVGLAGGWNTGELFF TGCAGCGTTGGTCTAGCGGGAGGATGGAACACCGGGGAGCTGTTTTTT many TRBJ2-2 TRBV29-1 TRBD2